The source of this T cell receptor beta chain is a study of T cells after yellow fever vaccination. Study outcomes and limitations: Few clonotypes appeared in both CD4 and CD8 compartments.

The CDR3 covers 15 residues. V lost 6 bases and J lost 0; bases outside the gene matches: 5. Germline CDR1 reads SNHLY; CDR2 reads FYNNEI. For TCR, cDNA came from 5'RACE template switching, which added a universal primer site and UMIs. TCRdb reprocessed the 5' RACE reads via MiXCR and lists one record per CDR3 protein. The sample shows approximately 150,000 distinct CDR3 sequences, 7.7% of them seen only once. This clonotype was counted at least ten times. Antigen specificity is unknown. The rearrangement joins TRBV2 to TRBJ2-4; the match to TRBD1 covers 7 bases. The sample here was CD4+ T cells sorted from PBMCs, taken 5 days after the yellow fever booster vaccination. This clonotype was sampled from a man aged 25 to 40 who received the YFV17D yellow fever vaccine. This CDR3 reads CASRGQILAKNIQYF. The CDR3 region has the DNA TGTGCCAGCAGGGGACAGATTCTAGCCAAAAACATTCAGTACTTC.